The clone carrying this T cell receptor beta chain was picked up a small number of times. The record originates from a study of blood T cells in healthy people across ages. About the study: Per every two T cells, about one barcoded beta molecule was captured by template switching.

Through a sample-barcoded 5' primer and a J-beta primer mix, a second PCR was run for 7 to 11 cycles. MiXCR, run by TCRdb on the 5' RACE reads, gives a single entry per CDR3 protein. The table lists roughly 1,500,000 distinct CDR3 sequences, 42% of them singletons. There are 16 residues in the CDR3. CDR1 and CDR2 from the germline V gene are SGHDN and FVKESK. What was sequenced was blood. The rearrangement links TRBV14 to TRBJ2-7; 7 nucleotides align to TRBD1. With the DNA end fitting TRBJ2-5 better, the J assignment may be wrong. This receptor was taken from a woman younger than 35 in good health. CDR3 in DNA: TGTGCCAGCAGCCAAGTAACCACTACAGGGGCGGAGACCCAGTACTTC. Translating it yields CASSQVTTTGAETQYF.